These T cell receptor beta chains were read from a single sample in a study of blood T cell repertoires in COVID-19. Sequencing used immunoSEQ multiplex PCR; TCRdb keeps in-frame clones, though not all of them. The data show some 200,000 clones, with about nine tenths seen just once and roughly 2% held by the top ten. Sequencing was performed on peripheral blood. The source is a woman aged 50 to 60 with acute or convalescent COVID-19. Both conserved end residues are part of each CDR3. D genes are given only for firm matches. Rows may omit the clone size; those that give it use once, few, many or a size class.

cdr3_aa	cdr3_nt	clone_size	d_call	v_call	j_call
CAISESAGTHTGELFF	TGTGCCATCAGTGAGTCGGCAGGAACTCACACCGGGGAGCTGTTTTTT	-	-	TRBV10-3	TRBJ2-2
CASSQETVSREEVNQPQHF	TGCGCCAGCAGCCAAGAGACCGTCTCCAGGGAAGAGGTTAATCAGCCCCAGCATTTT	-	-	TRBV4-1	TRBJ1-5
CASSFRDRNTEAFF	TGTGCCAGCAGCTTCCGGGACAGGAACACTGAAGCTTTCTTT	-	TRBD1	TRBV7-9	TRBJ1-1
CASSRLGTSGTTGELFF	TGTGCCAGCAGCCGCTTAGGGACTAGCGGGACCACCGGGGAGCTGTTTTTT	once	TRBD2	TRBV3-1/TRBV3-2	TRBJ2-2
CASSLTGTGELFF	TGCGCCAGCAGCTTGACCGGGACCGGGGAGCTGTTTTTT	-	-	TRBV5-1	TRBJ2-2
CASSLLGGPNEQFF	TGTGCCAGCAGTTTACTGGGGGGTCCCAATGAGCAGTTCTTC	-	-	TRBV27	TRBJ2-1
CASNLQGSTEAFF	TGTGCCAGCAACCTGCAGGGAAGCACTGAAGCTTTCTTT	-	-	TRBV7-2	TRBJ1-1
CASSEVRTVTYEQYF	TGTGCCAGCAGTGAAGTCAGGACAGTCACCTACGAGCAGTACTTC	-	-	TRBV6-1	TRBJ2-7
CASSLARVAGGAEQYF	TGTGCCAGCAGCTTAGCGAGGGTAGCGGGAGGCGCCGAGCAGTACTTC	-	TRBD2	TRBV7-2	TRBJ2-7
CASSQESGRETQYF	TGTGCCAGCAGCCAAGAGTCAGGGAGGGAGACCCAGTACTTC	-	-	TRBV4-2	TRBJ2-5
CASSQGRGLYEQYF	TGTGCCAGCAGCCAAGGCAGGGGGCTATACGAGCAGTACTTC	-	TRBD1	TRBV14	TRBJ2-7
CASSQYNEQFF	TGTGCCAGCAGTCAATACAATGAGCAGTTCTTC	once	-	TRBV6-5	TRBJ2-1
CASSSGLAKLQETQYF	TGTGCCAGCAGCTCCGGACTAGCTAAGCTCCAAGAGACCCAGTACTTC	-	TRBD2	TRBV7-2	TRBJ2-5
CASSHVPNTGGNQPQHF	TGCGCCAGCAGCCACGTACCCAACACAGGAGGCAATCAGCCCCAGCATTTT	once	-	TRBV4-1	TRBJ1-5
CASSLGSGGRLGLQPQHF	TGTGCCAGCAGCTTAGGATCAGGTGGCAGGCTTGGTCTTCAGCCCCAGCATTTT	-	-	TRBV7-8	TRBJ1-5
CASSPLDRKADTQYF	TGTGCCAGCAGCCCCCTGGACAGGAAGGCAGATACGCAGTATTTT	few	TRBD1	TRBV7-3	TRBJ2-3
CASARTPGTEAFF	TGTGCCAGCGCCCGGACTCCCGGCACTGAAGCTTTCTTT	-	-	TRBV27	TRBJ1-1
CASSFLRSDRTYGYTF	TGTGCCAGCAGCTTCTTGAGGAGTGACAGGACTTATGGCTACACCTTC	-	-	TRBV7-9	TRBJ1-2
CASSASGPREQYF	TGTGCCAGCAGCGCTAGCGGCCCCCGGGAGCAGTACTTC	-	TRBD2	TRBV7-8	TRBJ2-7
CASSLGSGGTYEQYF	TGTGCCAGCAGCTTAGGTAGCGGAGGGACCTACGAGCAGTACTTC	-	-	TRBV7-9	TRBJ2-7
CASSYRTGIGTYEQYF	TGTGCCAGCAGTTACCGGACAGGGATAGGAACCTACGAGCAGTACTTC	-	TRBD1	TRBV6-2/TRBV6-3	TRBJ2-7
CAWTSGQSSTDTQYF	TGTGCCTGGACTTCGGGACAGTCTAGCACAGATACGCAGTATTTT	-	TRBD1	TRBV30	TRBJ2-3